This T cell receptor (beta chain) is drawn from a study of spatial heterogeneity in lung cancer. Whole-study context: Within raw reads, each unique TCR and UMI combination appeared on average more than ten times.

TCR cDNA molecules each had a unique molecular identifier. MiXCR was run by TCRdb on the 5' RACE reads, yielding one entry per CDR3 protein. The profile covers approximately 52,000 distinct CDR3 sequences, with approximately 7% appearing a single time and about 2.6% taken by the ten largest. Comments on this clonotype: What it binds is not known.

Time point defined: sample taken at primary tumor resection. Whole RNA obtained from tumor, nontumor lung or frozen PBMC underwent sequencing without sorting. There were 72 donors, all of them untreated patients with early-stage non-small cell lung cancer. Trimming cost V 5 bases and J 6 bases, with 19 bases left between them. The CDR3 length is 15 residues. CDR1 and CDR2 (germline): MNHEY, SVGEGT. Whole-study results and caveats: TCRs found ubiquitously expanded in tumor appeared in blood more at resection than at follow-up.

Sample: PBMCs, taken at surgery. This chain uses TRBV6-2 or TRBV6-3 with TRBJ1-1; D is ambiguous. The sequence derives from a female donor with early-stage non-small cell lung cancer. The CDR3 nucleotides are TGTGCCAGCAGTCACCCGGGTGTGGGTTTCGCTGAAGCTTTCTTT. Protein sequence: CASSHPGVGFAEAFF.